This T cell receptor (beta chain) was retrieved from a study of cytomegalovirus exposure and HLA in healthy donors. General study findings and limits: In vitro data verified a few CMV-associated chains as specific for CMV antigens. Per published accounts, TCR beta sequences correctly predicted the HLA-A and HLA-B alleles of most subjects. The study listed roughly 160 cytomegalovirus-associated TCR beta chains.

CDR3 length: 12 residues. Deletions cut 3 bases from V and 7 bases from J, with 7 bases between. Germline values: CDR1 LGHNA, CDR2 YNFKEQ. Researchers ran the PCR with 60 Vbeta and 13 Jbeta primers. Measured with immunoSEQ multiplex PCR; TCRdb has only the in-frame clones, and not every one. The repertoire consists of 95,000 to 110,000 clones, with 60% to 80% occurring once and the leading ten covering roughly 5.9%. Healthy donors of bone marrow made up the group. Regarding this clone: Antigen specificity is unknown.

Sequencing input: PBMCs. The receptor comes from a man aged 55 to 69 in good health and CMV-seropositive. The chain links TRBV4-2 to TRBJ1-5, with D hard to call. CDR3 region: CASSQGDQPQHF. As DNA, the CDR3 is TGTGCCAGCAGCCAGGGAGACCAGCCCCAGCATTTT.